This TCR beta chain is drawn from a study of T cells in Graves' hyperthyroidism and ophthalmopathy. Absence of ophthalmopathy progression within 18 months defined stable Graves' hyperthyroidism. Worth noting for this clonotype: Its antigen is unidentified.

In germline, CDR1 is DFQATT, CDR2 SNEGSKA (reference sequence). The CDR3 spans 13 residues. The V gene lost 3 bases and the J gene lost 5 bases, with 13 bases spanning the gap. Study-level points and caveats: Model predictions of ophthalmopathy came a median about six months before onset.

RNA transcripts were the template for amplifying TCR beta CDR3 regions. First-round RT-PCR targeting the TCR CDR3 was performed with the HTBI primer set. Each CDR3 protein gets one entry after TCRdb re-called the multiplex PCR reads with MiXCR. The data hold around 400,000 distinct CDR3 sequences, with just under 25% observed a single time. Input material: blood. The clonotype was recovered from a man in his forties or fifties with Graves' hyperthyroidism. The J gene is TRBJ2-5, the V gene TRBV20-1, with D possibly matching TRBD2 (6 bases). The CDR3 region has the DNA TGCAGTGCTAGGGGAGGAGGCTGGGAGACCCAGTACTTC. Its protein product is CSARGGGWETQYF.